Listed below are T cell receptor beta chains from one sample, sequenced in a study of OX40 agonist ivuxolimab in advanced cancers. Here immunoSEQ multiplex PCR was the method, and the copy in TCRdb shows in-frame clones only, minus some. The data contain about 75,000 clones, 86% of them singletons. The starting material was CD4+ or CD8+ T cells sorted from blood, obtained in a trial of the OX40 agonist ivuxolimab. The receptor set was obtained from an adult with an advanced solid tumor such as melanoma, head and neck, liver or kidney cancer. Both conserved end residues are part of each CDR3. Each record gives: V gene, D gene, clone size, J gene, CDR3 length, CDR3 protein, CDR3 DNA. A D gene is named only where the DNA matches it firmly. Only part of the rows carry a size: once, few, many, or a class if the clone is expanded.

v_gene: TRBV19
d_gene: .
abundance: .
j_gene: TRBJ2-1
len: 16
CDR3aa: CASGVAAGSSYNEQFF
CDR3nt: TGTGCCAGTGGTGTGGCGGCAGGGAGCTCCTACAATGAGCAGTTCTTC

v_gene: TRBV10-3
d_gene: TRBD1
abundance: .
j_gene: TRBJ2-2
len: 15
CDR3aa: CAIQMDRGNTGELFF
CDR3nt: TGTGCCATCCAGATGGACAGGGGTAACACCGGGGAGCTGTTTTTT

v_gene: TRBV2
d_gene: .
abundance: .
j_gene: TRBJ2-1
len: 13
CDR3aa: CASILDGRNEQFF
CDR3nt: TGTGCCAGCATTTTAGACGGACGCAATGAGCAGTTCTTC

v_gene: TRBV10-3
d_gene: TRBD2
abundance: .
j_gene: TRBJ2-7
len: 15
CDR3aa: CAISEPLAGSYEQYF
CDR3nt: TGTGCCATCAGTGAGCCCCTAGCGGGCTCCTACGAGCAGTACTTC

v_gene: TRBV5-1
d_gene: TRBD2
abundance: .
j_gene: TRBJ2-1
len: 17
CDR3aa: CASSWGLLAGAGNEQFF
CDR3nt: TGCGCCAGCAGCTGGGGTCTTCTAGCGGGAGCGGGTAATGAGCAGTTCTTC

v_gene: TRBV7-2
d_gene: .
abundance: few
j_gene: TRBJ1-6
len: 15
CDR3aa: CASSFFRSYNSPLHF
CDR3nt: TGTGCCAGCAGCTTTTTCCGTTCCTATAATTCACCCCTCCACTTT

v_gene: TRBV6-1
d_gene: TRBD2
abundance: .
j_gene: TRBJ2-1
len: 13
CDR3aa: CASGLAGGFEQFF
CDR3nt: TGTGCCTCAGGGTTAGCGGGAGGCTTTGAGCAGTTCTTC

v_gene: TRBV19
d_gene: .
abundance: .
j_gene: TRBJ2-7
len: 14
CDR3aa: CASSGTVNSYEQYF
CDR3nt: TGTGCCAGTAGCGGGACGGTGAACTCCTACGAGCAGTACTTC

v_gene: TRBV7-3
d_gene: TRBD2
abundance: .
j_gene: TRBJ2-7
len: 15
CDR3aa: CASSQTSQSSYEQYF
CDR3nt: TGTGCCAGTAGCCAGACTAGCCAGAGCTCCTACGAGCAGTACTTC

v_gene: TRBV9
d_gene: .
abundance: few
j_gene: TRBJ2-7
len: 13
CDR3aa: CASSDRAFNEQYF
CDR3nt: TGTGCCAGCAGCGACCGGGCCTTCAACGAGCAGTACTTC

v_gene: TRBV27
d_gene: .
abundance: .
j_gene: TRBJ1-1
len: 13
CDR3aa: CASSRLSGPEAFF
CDR3nt: TGTGCCAGCAGTAGGCTTTCGGGTCCGGAGGCTTTCTTT

v_gene: TRBV11-2
d_gene: TRBD1
abundance: .
j_gene: TRBJ2-2
len: 15
CDR3aa: CASSPQGANTGELFF
CDR3nt: TGTGCCAGCAGCCCACAGGGGGCGAACACCGGGGAGCTGTTTTTT

v_gene: TRBV30
d_gene: .
abundance: .
j_gene: TRBJ2-4
len: 17
CDR3aa: CAWRDPRQNLAKNIQYF
CDR3nt: TGTGCCTGGAGGGATCCTAGACAGAACCTAGCCAAAAACATTCAGTACTTC

v_gene: TRBV7-6
d_gene: .
abundance: .
j_gene: TRBJ2-5
len: 15
CDR3aa: CASSDKQGLRETQYF
CDR3nt: TGTGCCAGCAGCGATAAACAGGGCCTTAGGGAGACCCAGTACTTC

v_gene: TRBV9
d_gene: TRBD1
abundance: .
j_gene: TRBJ2-2
len: 16
CDR3aa: CASSRDRGSNTGELFF
CDR3nt: TGTGCCAGCAGCCGGGACAGGGGCTCGAACACCGGGGAGCTGTTTTTT

v_gene: TRBV5-1
d_gene: TRBD2
abundance: .
j_gene: TRBJ2-7
len: 14
CDR3aa: CASSSPAGSYEQYF
CDR3nt: TGCGCCAGCAGCTCACCAGCGGGATCCTACGAGCAGTACTTC

v_gene: TRBV4-2
d_gene: .
abundance: .
j_gene: TRBJ1-6
len: 16
CDR3aa: CASSQTAGFRDSPLHF
CDR3nt: TGTGCCAGCAGCCAGACAGCAGGGTTCCGGGATTCACCCCTCCACTTT

v_gene: TRBV9
d_gene: TRBD1
abundance: .
j_gene: TRBJ2-3
len: 15
CDR3aa: CASSPRQGRADTQYF
CDR3nt: TGTGCCAGCAGCCCCCGACAGGGTCGGGCAGATACGCAGTATTTT

v_gene: TRBV28
d_gene: .
abundance: .
j_gene: TRBJ2-1
len: 16
CDR3aa: CASSLGQGLPYNEQFF
CDR3nt: TGTGCCAGCAGTTTGGGGCAGGGCCTCCCCTACAATGAGCAGTTCTTC

v_gene: TRBV11-2
d_gene: .
abundance: .
j_gene: TRBJ1-1
len: 13
CDR3aa: CASSPAGGPEAFF
CDR3nt: TGTGCCAGCAGCCCAGCCGGTGGCCCTGAAGCTTTCTTT

v_gene: TRBV4-3
d_gene: TRBD1
abundance: .
j_gene: TRBJ2-1
len: 14
CDR3aa: CASSQGGTGAEQFF
CDR3nt: TGCGCCAGCAGCCAAGGGGGGACAGGGGCTGAGCAGTTCTTC

v_gene: TRBV5-1
d_gene: TRBD1
abundance: .
j_gene: TRBJ2-1
len: 16
CDR3aa: CASSPGTGYFNDEQFF
CDR3nt: TGCGCCAGCAGCCCAGGGACAGGATACTTTAACGATGAGCAGTTCTTC

v_gene: TRBV18
d_gene: .
abundance: few
j_gene: TRBJ1-5
len: 13
CDR3aa: CASSPQGNQPQHF
CDR3nt: TGTGCCAGCTCACCACAGGGTAATCAGCCCCAGCATTTT

v_gene: TRBV5-4
d_gene: .
abundance: .
j_gene: TRBJ1-1
len: 15
CDR3aa: CASSPSRGGSTEAFF
CDR3nt: TGTGCCAGCAGCCCCTCGAGGGGGGGGAGCACTGAAGCTTTCTTT

v_gene: TRBV7-8
d_gene: .
abundance: .
j_gene: TRBJ2-5
len: 15
CDR3aa: CASPPQHGTLETQYF
CDR3nt: TGTGCCAGCCCCCCCCAACACGGGACACTTGAGACCCAGTACTTC

v_gene: TRBV5-1
d_gene: TRBD1
abundance: .
j_gene: TRBJ1-2
len: 14
CDR3aa: CASSPDRVSYGYTF
CDR3nt: TGCGCCAGCAGCCCCGACAGGGTGTCCTATGGCTACACCTTC

v_gene: TRBV7-2
d_gene: TRBD2
abundance: .
j_gene: TRBJ2-7
len: 17
CDR3aa: CASSRTSGSLSSYEQYF
CDR3nt: TGTGCCAGCAGCCGGACTAGCGGGAGTTTAAGCTCCTACGAGCAGTACTTC

v_gene: TRBV9
d_gene: .
abundance: .
j_gene: TRBJ2-7
len: 13
CDR3aa: CASLPIARYEQYF
CDR3nt: TGTGCCAGCCTACCTATCGCCCGCTACGAGCAGTACTTC